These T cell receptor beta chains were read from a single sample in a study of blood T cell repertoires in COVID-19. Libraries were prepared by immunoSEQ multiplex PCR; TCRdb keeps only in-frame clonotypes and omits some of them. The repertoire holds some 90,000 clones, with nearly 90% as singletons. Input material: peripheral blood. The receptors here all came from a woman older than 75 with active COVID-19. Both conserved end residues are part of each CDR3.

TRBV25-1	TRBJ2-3	CASSETSVADTQYF
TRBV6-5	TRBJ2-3	CASMLAGVGTDTQYF
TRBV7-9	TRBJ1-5	CASSSGQLQHF
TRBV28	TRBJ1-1	CASSLFVNQARNTEAFF
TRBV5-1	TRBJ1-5	CASSFDRGGQPQHF
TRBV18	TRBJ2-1	CASSPGAGPGDEQFF
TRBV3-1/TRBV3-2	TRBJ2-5	CASSQVRQETQYF
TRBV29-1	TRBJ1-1	CSVTGTVNTEAFF
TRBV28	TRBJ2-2	CASSSPLSQLPRVTNTGELFF
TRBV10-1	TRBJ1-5	CASRGQPYSNQPQHF
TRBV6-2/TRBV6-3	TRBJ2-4	CASSYPRTSEQNIQYF
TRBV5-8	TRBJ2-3	CASNLLGTADTQYF
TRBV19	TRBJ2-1	CASSIRQGGSITPYLNDEQFF
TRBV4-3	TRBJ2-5	CASSQGHSGVQYF
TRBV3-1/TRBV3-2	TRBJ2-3	CASSQKRAGIADTQYF
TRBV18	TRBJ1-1	CASSRGGAENTEAFF
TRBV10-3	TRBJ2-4	CAISDEIKSKNIQYF
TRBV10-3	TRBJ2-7	CAIRTGQGSHEQYF
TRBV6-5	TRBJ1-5	CASSKGYSNQPQHF
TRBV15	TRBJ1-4	CATSNRDTEKLFF
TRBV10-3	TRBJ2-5	CAISVGGRYQETQYF
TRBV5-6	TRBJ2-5	CASSFRLSETQYF
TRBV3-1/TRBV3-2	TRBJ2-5	CASSPHRTGESETQYF
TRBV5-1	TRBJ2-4	CASSLARQGGSIQYF
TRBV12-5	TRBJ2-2	CASGLLLGGGTGELFF
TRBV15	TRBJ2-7	CATSRGGWTEDEQYF
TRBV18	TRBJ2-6	CASSPRGATGANVLTF
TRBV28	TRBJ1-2	CASSFWGQGDSNYGYTF